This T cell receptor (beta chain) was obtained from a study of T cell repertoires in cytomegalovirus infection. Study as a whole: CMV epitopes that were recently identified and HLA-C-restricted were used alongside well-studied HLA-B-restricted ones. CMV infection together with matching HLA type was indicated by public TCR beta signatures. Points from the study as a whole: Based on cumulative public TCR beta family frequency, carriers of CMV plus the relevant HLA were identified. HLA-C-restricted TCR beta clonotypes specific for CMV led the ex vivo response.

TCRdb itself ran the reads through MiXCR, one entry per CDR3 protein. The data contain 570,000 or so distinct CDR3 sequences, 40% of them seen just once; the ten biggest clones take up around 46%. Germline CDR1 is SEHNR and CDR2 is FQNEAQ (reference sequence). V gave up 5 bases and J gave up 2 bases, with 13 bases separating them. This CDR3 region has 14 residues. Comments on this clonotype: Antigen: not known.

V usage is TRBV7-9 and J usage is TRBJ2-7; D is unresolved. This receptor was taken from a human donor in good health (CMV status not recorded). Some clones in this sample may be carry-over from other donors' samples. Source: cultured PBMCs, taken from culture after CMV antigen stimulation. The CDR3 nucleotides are TGTGCCAGCAGCCCGAGTGGTAGTACCTACGAGCAGTACTTC. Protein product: CASSPSGSTYEQYF.